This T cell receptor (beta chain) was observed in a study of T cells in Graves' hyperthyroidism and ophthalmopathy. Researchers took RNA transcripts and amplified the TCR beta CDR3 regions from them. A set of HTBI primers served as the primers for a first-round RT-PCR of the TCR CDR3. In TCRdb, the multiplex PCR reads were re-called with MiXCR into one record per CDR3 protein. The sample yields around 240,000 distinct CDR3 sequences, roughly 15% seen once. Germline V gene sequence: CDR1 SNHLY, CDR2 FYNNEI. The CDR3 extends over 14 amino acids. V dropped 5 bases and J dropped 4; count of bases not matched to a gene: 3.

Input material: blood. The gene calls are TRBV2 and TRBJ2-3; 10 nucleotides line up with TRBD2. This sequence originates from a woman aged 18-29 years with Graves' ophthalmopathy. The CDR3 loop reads CASSPSGSADTQYF. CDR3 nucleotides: TGTGCCAGCAGTCCTAGCGGGAGCGCAGATACGCAGTATTTT.